This T cell receptor beta chain was captured by sequencing in a study of T cell changes during pregnancy in multiple sclerosis. The CDR3 is 15 residues long. Germline V gives CDR1 MNHEY, CDR2 SVGAGI. The V gene lost 2 bases and the J gene lost 3 bases, with 14 bases spanning the gap. Sequenced by immunoSEQ multiplex PCR; TCRdb stores in-frame clones only, minus some. The data contain tens of thousands of clones, more than 90% of them singletons. The source material was peripheral blood, sampled after pregnancy. This rearrangement joins TRBV6-5 to TRBJ2-7; TRBD2 is a possible D gene (6 bases). This clonotype was sampled from a female donor in good health, enrolled as a control in a pregnancy study. Here the CDR3 reads CASSYRLGALYEQYF. The DNA for the CDR3 is TGTGCCAGCAGTTACAGACTAGGAGCGCTCTACGAGCAGTACTTC.